This T cell receptor beta chain was captured in a study of OX40 agonist ivuxolimab in advanced cancers. Germline CDR1 LGHNA, CDR2 YNFKEQ. V gave up 5 bases and J gave up 5 bases; unmatched junction bases: 4. This CDR3 contains 13 residues. Study-level findings and limits: At 0.1 to 3.0 mg/kg, CD4+ and CD8+ blood T cells expanded clonally by week 6.

Notes on this clone: Its antigen is as yet unknown.

This table comes from immunoSEQ multiplex PCR, and its TCRdb copy is limited to in-frame clones, with some not included. The repertoire includes roughly 76,000 clones, approximately 80% of them detected once, and 1.1% sits in the top ten. The clonotype comes from an adult with an advanced solid tumor such as melanoma, head and neck, liver or kidney cancer. The material was CD4+ or CD8+ T cells sorted from blood, obtained in a trial of the OX40 agonist ivuxolimab. This rearrangement joins TRBV4-2 to TRBJ2-3; 7 bases agree with TRBD1. This CDR3 is CASSTPGGDTQYF. The CDR3 bases are TGTGCCAGCAGCACCCCAGGGGGAGATACGCAGTATTTT.